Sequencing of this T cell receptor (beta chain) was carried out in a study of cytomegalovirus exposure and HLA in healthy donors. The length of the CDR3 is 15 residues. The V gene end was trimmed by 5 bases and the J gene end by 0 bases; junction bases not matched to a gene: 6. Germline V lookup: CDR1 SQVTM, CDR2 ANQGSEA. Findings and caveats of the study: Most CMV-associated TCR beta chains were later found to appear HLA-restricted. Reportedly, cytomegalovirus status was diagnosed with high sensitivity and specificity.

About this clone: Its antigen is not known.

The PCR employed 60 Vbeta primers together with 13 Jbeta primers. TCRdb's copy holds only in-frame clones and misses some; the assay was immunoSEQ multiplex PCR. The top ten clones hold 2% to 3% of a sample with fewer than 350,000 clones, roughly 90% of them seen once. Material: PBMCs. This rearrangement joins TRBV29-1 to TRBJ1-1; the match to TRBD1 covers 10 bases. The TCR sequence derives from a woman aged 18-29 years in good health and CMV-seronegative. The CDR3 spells CSVHRDRGLNTEAFF. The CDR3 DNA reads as TGCAGCGTTCACCGGGACAGGGGCCTGAACACTGAAGCTTTCTTT.